This TCR beta chain was captured in a study of blood T cell repertoires in COVID-19. Clones were read by immunoSEQ multiplex PCR, and TCRdb kept only the in-frame ones, dropping some. Of about 350,000 clones in the sample, approximately 90% were seen once. The CDR3 is 16 amino acids. CDR1 MNHEY and CDR2 SVGAGI come from the germline V gene. Unmatched junction bases numbered 3, after V lost 1 base and J lost 0 bases. This rearrangement joins TRBV6-5 to TRBJ1-3; 7 nucleotides line up with TRBD1. The sample consisted of peripheral blood. The clonotype comes from an older woman with COVID-19, enrolled during active disease. The CDR3: CASSYWTGSSGNTIYF. The CDR3 coding sequence is TGTGCCAGCAGTTACTGGACAGGTAGCTCTGGAAACACCATATATTTT.